This TCR beta chain appears in the sequencing data of a study of T cells after yellow fever vaccination. TCRdb fed the 5' RACE reads into MiXCR, producing one record per CDR3 protein. Counted here are 250,000 or so distinct CDR3 sequences, more than 3.5% occurring once; the ten biggest clones make up about a fifth. The CDR3 contains 14 residues. Deletions cut 4 bases from V and 2 bases from J, with 9 bases between. Germline CDR1 and CDR2: SGHTA and FQGTGA. This clonotype was seen many times. This TCR derives from a man aged 18 to 30 who received the YFV17D yellow fever vaccine. This chain uses TRBV7-3 with TRBJ2-1, with no clear D. The material sequenced was PBMCs, taken 15 days after the yellow fever booster vaccination. The CDR3 loop is CASSSLGTYNEQFF. CDR3 bases: TGTGCCAGCAGCTCCCTCGGCACCTACAATGAGCAGTTCTTC.